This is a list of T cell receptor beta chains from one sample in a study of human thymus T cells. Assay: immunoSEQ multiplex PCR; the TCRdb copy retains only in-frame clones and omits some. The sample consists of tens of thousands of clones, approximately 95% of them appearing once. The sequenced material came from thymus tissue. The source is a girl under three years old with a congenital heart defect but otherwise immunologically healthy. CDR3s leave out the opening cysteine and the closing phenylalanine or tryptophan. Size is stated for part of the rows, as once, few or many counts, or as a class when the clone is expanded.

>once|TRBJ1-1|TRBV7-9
ASSPPSGGGKRLSTEAF
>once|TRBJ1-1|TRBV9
ASSALPRTPNTEAF
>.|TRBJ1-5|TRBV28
ASSGVDNQPQH
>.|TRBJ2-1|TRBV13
ASSSLGEQF
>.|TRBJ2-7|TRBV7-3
ASSPRLAGGPEQY
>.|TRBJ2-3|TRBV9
ASSYRDRPTDTQY
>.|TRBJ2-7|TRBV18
ASSLNINPWDRETYEQY
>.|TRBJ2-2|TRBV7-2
ASSLRRLSNTGELF
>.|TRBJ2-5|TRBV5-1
ASRGRLGETQY
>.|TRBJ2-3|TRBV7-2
ASSSTLGTQY
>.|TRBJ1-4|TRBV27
ASRPAWAGLIEKLF
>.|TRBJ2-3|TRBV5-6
ASSWKQGRGTDTQY
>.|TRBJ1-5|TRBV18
ASSPGTGGNQPQH
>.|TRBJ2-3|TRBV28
ASSPCVSGRGAQY
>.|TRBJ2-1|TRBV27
ASSSIGTPNEQF
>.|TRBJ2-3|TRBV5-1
ASSLRAGGRGGPDTQY
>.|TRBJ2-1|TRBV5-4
ASSSLAGEGEQF
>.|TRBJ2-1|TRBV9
ASSTGTLGNEQF
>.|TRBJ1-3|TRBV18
ASSRQDGNTIY
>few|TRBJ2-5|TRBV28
ASTDKLETQY
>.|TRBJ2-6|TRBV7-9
ASSPRPRPGANVLT
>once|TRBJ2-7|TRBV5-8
ASSFGTGGYEQY
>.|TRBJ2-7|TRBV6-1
ASSGVRGQYEQY
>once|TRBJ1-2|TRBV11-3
ASRARPPGQGGMGHYGYT
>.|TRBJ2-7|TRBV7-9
ASSLVWGPGFYEQY
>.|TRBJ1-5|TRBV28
ASSSGQGAGISNQPQH
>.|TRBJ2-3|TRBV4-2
ASSPLPPAGVTDTQY
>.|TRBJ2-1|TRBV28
ASSLGETGNEQF
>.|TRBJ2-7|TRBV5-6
ASSLTPVYEQY
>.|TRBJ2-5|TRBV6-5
ASSYSTEGTQY
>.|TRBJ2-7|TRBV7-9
ASSKGTSGSYEQY
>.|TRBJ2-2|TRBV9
ASSPRMRLAGDTGELF
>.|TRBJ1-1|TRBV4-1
ASSQDLPGTWDTEAF
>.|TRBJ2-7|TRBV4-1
ASSQGRGTYEQY
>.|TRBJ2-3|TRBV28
ASSLCRRREGSDTQY
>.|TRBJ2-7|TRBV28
ASSLYPGQVSSYEQY
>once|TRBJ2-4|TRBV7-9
ASSHEDRGLAKNIQY
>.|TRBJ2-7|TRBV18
ASSYLTGIYEQY
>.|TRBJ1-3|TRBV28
ASSLGQGNAGNTIY
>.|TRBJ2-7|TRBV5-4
ASSLGARELGYEQY
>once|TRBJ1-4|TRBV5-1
ASTLRGPGRDEKLF
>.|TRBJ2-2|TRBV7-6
ASSLQVSGELF
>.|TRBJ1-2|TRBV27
ASSPTWGNGYT
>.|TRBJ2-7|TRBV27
ASSGDRGYEQY
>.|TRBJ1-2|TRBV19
ASKQGTEGYT
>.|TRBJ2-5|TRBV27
ASTTLAGAFGGETQY
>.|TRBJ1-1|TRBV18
ASSRPITGGKSMNTEAF
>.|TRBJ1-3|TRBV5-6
ASSFGGLGNTIY
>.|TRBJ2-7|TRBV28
ASSSGGRAYEQY
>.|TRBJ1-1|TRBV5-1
ASSPPAGKFTEAF
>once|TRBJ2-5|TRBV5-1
ASSEGRETQY
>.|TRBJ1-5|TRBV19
ASSNTGSNQPQH
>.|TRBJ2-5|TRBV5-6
ASSLVGDQETQY
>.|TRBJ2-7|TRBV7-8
ASSRTGTGGFYEQY
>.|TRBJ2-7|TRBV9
ASSPRGSYEQY
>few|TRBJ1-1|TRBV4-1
ASSQDRGTEAF
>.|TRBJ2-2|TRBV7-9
ASSTRGPTGELF
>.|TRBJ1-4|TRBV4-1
ASSPEGPTNEKLF
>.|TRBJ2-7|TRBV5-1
ASSLRGTNEQY